The clone carrying this T cell receptor (beta chain) was observed a few times. Its target is unknown. This entry comes from a study of post-analysis software for immune sequencing data. Sequencing libraries made from TCR beta cDNA carried unique molecular identifiers. TCRdb used MiXCR to reprocess the PCR reads, holding one entry per CDR3 protein. This table has approximately 460,000 distinct CDR3 sequences, around 40% appearing once. V gave up 1 base and J gave up 6 bases, with 11 bases separating them. The CDR3 consists of 13 residues. Germline-derived CDR1 and CDR2 are DFQATT and SNEGSKA (reference sequence). Whole-study results and caveats: Among four to six TRBV segments more frequent in patients than controls were TRBV5-6, TRBV5-1 and TRBV20-1.

The rearrangement joins TRBV20-1 to TRBJ2-3; weak D call: TRBD1 (6 bases). The sequence came from a girl aged 10-17 years with multiple sclerosis. The sample was blood. CDR3 DNA sequence: TGCAGTGCTAGAGCGGGACAAATGGATACGCAGTATTTT. This sequence encodes CSARAGQMDTQYF.